The 2 T cell receptor beta chains listed next were all sequenced from one sample in a study of CDR3 diversity in severe acne. TCRdb independently ran MiXCR on the PCR reads; one entry per CDR3 protein. The sample holds around 85,000 distinct CDR3 sequences, under 55% seen once. The sequenced sample consisted of blood. The receptors come from a male donor with severe acne vulgaris.

To note about this clonotype: Sequence at one end of the junction differs from germline and may be a read error. DNA of the CDR3: TGCGCCAGCAGCTTAGGTCAGGTCAATGGGCAGTTCTTC. The encoded protein is CASSLGQVNGQFF. This chain uses TRBV5-1 with TRBJ2-1; D is undetermined. The CDR3 length is 13 residues. Per germline, CDR1 SGHRS and CDR2 YFSETQ.

In its sample, this clonotype was seen a few times. This chain uses TRBV10-3 with TRBJ2-7; TRBD1 matches at 7 bases. Trimming at V came to 10 bases and at J to 4 bases, leaving 16 bases not matched to a gene. The CDR3 consists of 15 residues. Looked up from germline, CDR1 is ENHRY and CDR2 is SYGVKD. CDR3 protein: CASIPVRGKRYEQYF. For the CDR3, the DNA is TGTGCCAGCATCCCCGTCAGGGGGAAACGTTACGAGCAGTACTTC.